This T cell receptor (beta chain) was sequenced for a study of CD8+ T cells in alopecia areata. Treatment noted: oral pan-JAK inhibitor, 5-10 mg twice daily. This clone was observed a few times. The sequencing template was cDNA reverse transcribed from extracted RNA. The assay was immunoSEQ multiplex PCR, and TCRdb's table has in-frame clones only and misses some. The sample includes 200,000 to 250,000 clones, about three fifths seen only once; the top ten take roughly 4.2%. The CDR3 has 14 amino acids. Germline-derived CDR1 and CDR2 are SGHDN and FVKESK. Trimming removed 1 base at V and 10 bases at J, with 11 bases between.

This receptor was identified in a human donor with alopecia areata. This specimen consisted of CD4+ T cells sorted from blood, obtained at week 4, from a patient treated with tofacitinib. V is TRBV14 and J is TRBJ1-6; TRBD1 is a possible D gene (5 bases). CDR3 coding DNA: TGTGCCAGCAGCCAAGGGACAACAAAATCACCCCTCCACTTT. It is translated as CASSQGTTKSPLHF.